What follows are 21 T cell receptor beta chains derived from one specimen sequenced in a study of blood T cells in healthy people across ages. A J-beta primer mix and a sample-barcoded 5' primer were used in a second PCR of roughly 7 to 12 cycles. One entry per CDR3 protein results from TCRdb running MiXCR on the 5' RACE reads. The sample records around 1.5 million distinct CDR3 sequences, roughly 32% being singletons. The sequencing sample was made of blood. The receptor set was obtained from a woman between 25 and 40 years old in good health.

The chain joins TRBV5-1 to TRBJ2-3; maybe TRBD2 (6 bases). The CDR3 has 16 amino acids. V lost 3 bases and J 0 bases, leaving 14 bases between the germline ends. Germline V CDR1 and CDR2: SGHRS, YFSETQ. The CDR3 nucleotides are TGCGCCAGCAGCTCGGGGACTGGCGGTAGCACAGATACGCAGTATTTT. Translating gives CASSSGTGGSTDTQYF.

This clonotype was seen a handful of times. The genes are TRBV2 and TRBJ2-3, with D possibly being TRBD1 (5 bases). Trimming removed 3 bases at V and 4 bases at J, with 14 bases between. Germline values: CDR1 SNHLY, CDR2 FYNNEI. The CDR3 is 15 amino acids. The CDR3 region is CASSDPGYYADTQYF. CDR3 in DNA: TGTGCCAGCAGTGACCCAGGGTATTACGCAGATACGCAGTATTTT.

The genes are TRBV7-8 and TRBJ2-5; 9 positions agree with TRBD2. CDR1 and CDR2 from the germline V gene are SGHVS and FQNEAQ. The trim removed 0 bases at V and 9 bases at J, leaving 5 bases unmatched. This CDR3 spans 14 amino acids. The DNA of the CDR3 is TGTGCCAGCAGCTTAGCGGGGACTAGCAGATCCCAGTACTTC. This translates into CASSLAGTSRSQYF.

The rearrangement links TRBV7-2 to TRBJ2-7, with 10 nucleotides matching TRBD1. The ends lost 10 bases at V and 1 base at J; junction bases unmatched: 7. The germline CDR1 and CDR2 sequences are SGHTA and FQGNSA. The CDR3 consists of 14 residues. Here the CDR3 reads CATSWTGGSYEQYF. CDR3 sequence (DNA): TGTGCCACTTCTTGGACAGGGGGATCCTACGAGCAGTACTTC.

This sequence joins TRBV10-3 and TRBJ2-3, with TRBD2 matching over 7 bases. V lost 4 bases and J lost 3; bases outside the gene matches: 10. Germline V gene sequence: CDR1 ENHRY, CDR2 SYGVKD. The CDR3 runs to 16 residues. Written as DNA, the CDR3 is TGTGCCATCAGTGGGGGGAGCGGGGTTGGAACAGATACGCAGTATTTT. The encoded protein is CAISGGSGVGTDTQYF.

The gene calls are TRBV30 and TRBJ2-3; maybe TRBD1 (5 bases). Deletions cut 8 bases from V and 6 bases from J, with 12 bases between. Germline V gives CDR1 GTSNPN, CDR2 SVGIG (reference sequence). The CDR3 totals 11 residues. The CDR3 protein is CARQGWDTQYF. DNA of the CDR3: TGTGCCCGGCAGGGTTGGGATACGCAGTATTTT.

The chain carries TRBV20-1 and TRBJ2-7, with D perhaps matching TRBD2 (6 bases). V was clipped by 1 base and J by 0 bases, with 22 bases between them. Germline loops: CDR1 DFQATT, CDR2 SNEGSKA (reference sequence). The CDR3 spans 18 residues. The CDR3 is CSARGGLRAEGTSYEQYF. Written as DNA, the CDR3 is TGCAGTGCTAGAGGGGGTTTGAGGGCGGAGGGAACCTCCTACGAGCAGTACTTC.

V and J are TRBV18 and TRBJ1-1; D remains ambiguous. V was trimmed by 6 bases and J by 1 base, leaving 15 bases between them. The CDR3 sequence is 15 residues long. CDR1 is KGHSH and CDR2 is LQKENI in the germline V gene. CDR3 coding DNA: TGTGCCAGCTCTCTGGCGCAGAAACCGAACACTGAAGCTTTCTTT. The encoded protein is CASSLAQKPNTEAFF. The variable domain in full, with the rest retrieved from reference TRBV18 and TRBJ1-1, is NAGVMQNPRHLVRRRGQEARLRCSPMKGHSHVYWYRQLPEEGLKFMVYLQKENIIDESGMPKERFSAEFPKEGPSILRIQQVVRGDSAAYFCASSLAQKPNTEAFFGQGTRLTVV.

This rearrangement joins TRBV29-1 to TRBJ2-4, with D perhaps being TRBD1 or TRBD2 (5 bases each). The CDR3 is 12 amino acids. Trimming cost V 6 bases and J 9 bases, with 15 bases left between them. Germline values: CDR1 SQVTM, CDR2 ANQGSEA. CDR3 loop: CSVTDGGGIQYF. The CDR3 nucleotides are TGCAGCGTGACAGACGGCGGAGGCATTCAGTACTTC.

V gene TRBV2 combines with J gene TRBJ2-3, with 11 bases fitting TRBD2. Unmatched junction bases numbered 8, after V lost 7 bases and J lost 2 bases. The CDR3 has 16 amino acids. Germline V gene sequence: CDR1 SNHLY, CDR2 FYNNEI. DNA of the CDR3: TGTGCCAGCACCGCGACTAGCGGGGAGCACACAGATACGCAGTATTTT. Translating it yields CASTATSGEHTDTQYF.

This clonotype was seen only a few times. V usage is TRBV20-1 and J usage is TRBJ2-5; D call uncertain. CDR1 and CDR2 from the germline V gene are DFQATT and SNEGSKA (reference sequence). The CDR3 is 13 amino acids. The germline V and J ends were trimmed by 1 base and 1 base, with 7 bases remaining between them. This CDR3 reads CSARGPSQETQYF. The CDR3 bases are TGCAGTGCTAGAGGCCCCTCCCAAGAGACCCAGTACTTC.

This clonotype turned up a few times. V usage is TRBV3-1 and J usage is TRBJ2-7; 7 nucleotides line up with TRBD2. The V gene's germline CDR1 is LGHDT and CDR2 YNNKEL (reference sequence). The junction had 4 bases not matched to a gene; V was cut back by 10 bases and J by 1 base. The length of the CDR3 is 12 residues. CDR3 nucleotide sequence: TGTGCCACCTCGGGACTATCCTACGAGCAGTACTTC. Translating gives CATSGLSYEQYF.

This clonotype was seen a few times. The chain joins TRBV5-1 to TRBJ2-5; D not certain. The ends were cut back, 1 base at V and 5 bases at J, with 12 bases in the middle. Germline assignment: CDR1 SGHRS and CDR2 YFSETQ. CDR3 size: 14 residues. The CDR3 DNA reads as TGCGCCAGCAGCTTGCTTAGCCGGGCGGAGACCCAGTACTTC. This codes for CASSLLSRAETQYF. Based on the CDR3 plus reference TRBV5-1 and TRBJ2-5, the full variable domain is KAGVTQTPRYLIKTRGQQVTLSCSPISGHRSVSWYQQTPGQGLQFLFEYFSETQRNKGNFPGRFSGRQFSNSRSEMNVSTLELGDSALYLCASSLLSRAETQYFGPGTRLLVL.

This clonotype was found a few times. In DNA form, the CDR3 reads TGTGCCAGCAGTCCCCGACTAGCGGGCCTACCTAACACAGATACGCAGTATTTT. Protein product: CASSPRLAGLPNTDTQYF. The chain couples TRBV28 to TRBJ2-3; TRBD2 matches 10 bases. The V segment lost 5 bases and the J segment 2 bases; nucleotides outside the gene matches: 13. The CDR3 contains 18 residues. Germline V gene sequence: CDR1 MDHEN, CDR2 SYDVKM.

This clonotype appeared a few times. The chain is built from TRBV20-1 and TRBJ2-5, with TRBD1 matching over 7 bases. This CDR3 has 15 amino acids. CDR1 DFQATT and CDR2 SNEGSKA come from the germline V gene (reference sequence). Trimming at V came to 0 bases and at J to 2 bases, leaving 6 bases not matched to a gene. The DNA of the CDR3 is TGCAGTGCTAGAGACCTGCGACAGGGTCAAGAGACCCAGTACTTC. Translated, it gives CSARDLRQGQETQYF.

This clonotype has ten or more counts. The chain has TRBV4-1 and TRBJ2-5; D is uncertain. The CDR3 consists of 14 residues. V lost 0 bases to trimming and J lost 7 bases, with 12 bases between them. Germline loops: CDR1 MGHRA, CDR2 YSYEKL. This CDR3 reads CASSQEVLTGTQYF. CDR3 coding DNA: TGCGCCAGCAGCCAAGAAGTGTTAACGGGGACCCAGTACTTC.

In the case of this clonotype: A much larger clone lies a single base off, so this may be a read error. V is TRBV5-1 and J is TRBJ2-5; 7 nucleotides align to TRBD2. CDR1 SGHRS and CDR2 YFSETQ come from the germline V gene. The CDR3 covers 14 residues. The CDR3 DNA reads TGCGCCGGCAGCTTGGGACTATCTCAAGAGACCCAGTACTTC. Translated, it gives CAGSLGLSQETQYF.

With respect to this clonotype: A read error is possible here, since a much larger clone lies one base away. The chain combines TRBV20-1 with TRBJ2-1; 12 positions agree with TRBD2. The V segment lost 5 bases and the J segment 6 bases; nucleotides outside the gene matches: 5. This CDR3 is built from 14 residues. Germline V gene sequence: CDR1 DFQATT, CDR2 SNEGSKA (reference sequence). This chain's CDR3 is CSAQTSGSINEQFF. For the CDR3, the DNA is TGCAGTGCTCAGACTAGCGGGAGTATCAATGAGCAGTTCTTC.

This clonotype was seen at least ten times. This chain joins TRBV10-1 and TRBJ2-3; 9 bases match TRBD1. The germline V gene encodes CDR1 WNHNN and CDR2 SYGVQD (reference sequence). The CDR3 length is 15 residues. J gave up 3 bases and V 2 bases, and 3 bases lay outside the gene matches. The CDR3 loop is CASSETGGLTDTQYF. In nucleotides, the CDR3 is TGCGCCAGCAGTGAGACAGGGGGCTTAACAGATACGCAGTATTTT.

The gene calls are TRBV27 and TRBJ2-5; D not resolved. V lost 8 bases and J 5 bases, leaving 6 bases between the germline ends. The CDR3 loop spans 10 amino acids. The germline V gene encodes CDR1 MNHEY and CDR2 SMNVEV (reference sequence). CDR3 DNA sequence: TGTGCCAGCGTGAAGGAGACCCAGTACTTC. Amino acids: CASVKETQYF.

This sequence joins TRBV19 and TRBJ1-5; D gene uncertain. CDR3 length: 14 amino acids. Germline CDR1 is LNHDA and CDR2 is SQIVND (reference sequence). V was cut by 0 bases and J by 7 bases, with 10 bases left in between. CDR3 coding DNA: TGTGCCAGTAGTATAGAGGGGATTGGGCAGCCCCAGCATTTT. It specifies CASSIEGIGQPQHF.